The clone carrying this T cell receptor (beta chain) was observed a handful of times. The data are from a study of blood T cells in healthy people across ages. A minimum of 5.5 micrograms of total RNA was extracted per sample. The germline V gene encodes CDR1 KGHDR and CDR2 SFDVKD. The CDR3 is made up of 15 amino acids. The V and J ends lost 4 bases and 6 bases respectively, with 15 bases between them. Primers used in a second PCR of roughly 6 to 11 cycles were a sample-barcoded 5' primer and a J-beta primer mix. TCRdb analysed the 5' RACE reads with MiXCR anew, one entry per CDR3 protein. The sample holds 1.5 million to 2 million distinct CDR3 sequences; roughly 43% are singletons and the top ten take under 30%.

Sequencing input: blood. This clonotype was sampled from a human donor in good health. The V call is TRBV24-1, the J call TRBJ2-4; D possibly uses TRBD1 or TRBD2 (5 bases each). The DNA of the CDR3 is TGTGCCACCAGTGAGCACGGGACCGGGTCAAACATTCAGTACTTC. The encoded protein is CATSEHGTGSNIQYF.